The TCR beta chain described here comes from a study of cytomegalovirus exposure and HLA in healthy donors. In the PCR, 60 Vbeta and 13 Jbeta primers were used. Sequencing was performed with immunoSEQ multiplex PCR; in TCRdb, only in-frame clones are kept and a portion is missing. The table has just over 25,000 clones, around 70% seen once. Specimen: PBMCs. The sequence came from a woman aged 50 to 65 in good health and CMV-seronegative.

The CDR3 nucleotides read TGCAGCGTTGAAGGCCGACAGGGTAACACTGAAGCTTTCTTT. Translation gives CSVEGRQGNTEAFF. The rearrangement joins TRBV29-1 to TRBJ1-1; TRBD1 agrees at 7 bases. There are 14 residues in the CDR3. V shed 1 base and J 2 bases; nucleotides not matched to a gene: 4. The V gene's germline CDR1 is SQVTM and CDR2 ANQGSEA.